The next 4 T cell receptor beta chains were all read from a single sample in a study of cytomegalovirus exposure and HLA in healthy donors (dated by TCRdb to about 2017). Receptors were amplified or captured by the immunoSEQ multiplex PCR assay. The multiplex PCR relied on a mix of 60 forward primers for TCR Vbeta segments and 13 reverse primers for TCR Jbeta segments. Here the immuneACCESS table is served through TCRdb, limited to in-frame sequences with V and J called. Missing clones are a known gap in these copies; in checked studies unresolved V genes cover under half, and the rest lacks a known reason. Present in this sample are about 96,000 clones, about 70% of which were seen just once. 13% to 15% of the sample lies in the top ten. Sequencing used PBMCs. The source of these receptors is a woman in her 70s in good health and CMV-seropositive.

This chain links TRBV6-5 with TRBJ2-1; D is unresolved. Trimming took 8 bases from V and 1 from J, leaving 9 bases between them. CDR3 length: 13 residues. Germline lookup yields CDR1 MNHEY and CDR2 SVGAGI. CDR3 sequence (DNA): TGTGCCAGCTCAGTTAATTCCTACAATGAGCAGTTCTTC. It codes for CASSVNSYNEQFF.

The chain employs TRBV7-2 and TRBJ2-7, with TRBD2 matching over 14 bases. V was pared by 5 bases and J by 3 bases, with 6 bases of the junction left unmatched. The V gene's germline CDR1 is SGHTA and CDR2 FQGNSA. The length of the CDR3 is 16 residues. The CDR3 DNA is TGTGCCAGCAGCGTCCTAGGGACTAGCGGGAGCTACGAGCAGTACTTC. Amino acids: CASSVLGTSGSYEQYF.

The chain uses TRBV21-1 and TRBJ2-7; TRBD2, as called in the table, went unchecked against the DNA. TRBV21-1 is classified as a pseudogene. The CDR3 has 14 residues. CDR3 protein: CASSKAPLSSAQYF. In DNA form, the CDR3 reads TGTGCCAGCAGCAAAGCGCCCCTCAGCAGCGCGCAGTACTTC.

Concerning this clone itself: A junction end diverges from the germline sequence, so it may reflect a read error. The same CDR3 also results from other DNA sequences found in this sample. This sequence joins TRBV11-2 and TRBJ2-5; 10 bases agree with TRBD1. The CDR3 is 15 amino acids. Germline loops: CDR1 SGHAT, CDR2 FQNNGV. CDR3 sequence (DNA): TGTGCCAGCAGCGTCGGGACAGGGGTTGCAGAGACTCAGTACTTC. This encodes CASSVGTGVAETQYF.